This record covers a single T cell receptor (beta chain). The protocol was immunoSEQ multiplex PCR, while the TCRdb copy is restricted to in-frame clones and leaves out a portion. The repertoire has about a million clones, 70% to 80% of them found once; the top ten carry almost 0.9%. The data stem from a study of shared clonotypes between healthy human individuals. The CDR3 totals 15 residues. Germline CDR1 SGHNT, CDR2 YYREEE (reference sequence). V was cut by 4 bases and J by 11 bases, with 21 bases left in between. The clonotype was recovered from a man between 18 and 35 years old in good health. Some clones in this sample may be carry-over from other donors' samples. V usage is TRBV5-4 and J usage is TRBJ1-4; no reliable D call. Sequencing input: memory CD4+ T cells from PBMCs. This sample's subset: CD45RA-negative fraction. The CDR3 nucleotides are TGTGCCAGCAGCCCTGTTCCGGACCTCCGGACGAAACTGTTTTTT. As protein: CASSPVPDLRTKLFF.